Listed below are T cell receptor beta chains from one sample, sequenced in a study of T cell changes during pregnancy in multiple sclerosis. The assay was immunoSEQ multiplex PCR, and TCRdb's table has in-frame clones only and misses some. Of 35,000 to 50,000 clones listed, roughly 92% are singletons. Specimen: CD4+ T cells from peripheral blood mononuclear cells, collected in the first trimester of pregnancy. These receptors all stem from a female donor with multiple sclerosis, enrolled in a pregnancy study. Both conserved end residues are part of each CDR3. The order of the fields is V gene, D gene, J gene, clone size, CDR3 DNA, CDR3 protein. D genes are given only for firm matches. Only some rows state a clone size, as once, few, many or a class for expanded clones.

V: TRBV6-6
D: TRBD1
J: TRBJ2-1
size: .
DNA: TGTGCCAGCAGATTATTACATGGGACAGGGGGCGTTGAGCAGTTCTTC
CDR3: CASRLLHGTGGVEQFF

V: TRBV19
D: .
J: TRBJ1-2
size: .
DNA: TGTGCCAGTAGTATAGGGGGCAGGGCGACCTATGGCTACACCTTC
CDR3: CASSIGGRATYGYTF

V: TRBV7-8
D: .
J: TRBJ2-3
size: .
DNA: TGTGCCAGCAGCTTACATGGCCCCCGTAGCACAGATACGCAGTATTTT
CDR3: CASSLHGPRSTDTQYF

V: TRBV28
D: .
J: TRBJ1-5
size: .
DNA: TGTGCCAGCAGTTCGATCCTCCGTCGCAGGGGCAATCAGCCCCAGCATTTT
CDR3: CASSSILRRRGNQPQHF

V: TRBV13
D: TRBD2
J: TRBJ2-5
size: .
DNA: TGTGCCAGCAGCTCTAGGACTAGCGGGGTGGGGACCCAGTACTTC
CDR3: CASSSRTSGVGTQYF

V: TRBV6-5
D: TRBD1
J: TRBJ1-1
size: .
DNA: TGTGCCAGCAGTACCAAATACAGGGGAGGCACTGAAGCTTTCTTT
CDR3: CASSTKYRGGTEAFF

V: TRBV4-3
D: .
J: TRBJ1-2
size: .
DNA: TGCGCCAGCAGCCAAGAAAGACACACCGGTGGCACCTTC
CDR3: CASSQERHTGGTF

V: TRBV27
D: TRBD1
J: TRBJ2-5
size: once
DNA: TGTGCCAGCAGTAGGGGGCCCCCAGAGACCCAGTACTTC
CDR3: CASSRGPPETQYF

V: TRBV10-3
D: .
J: TRBJ1-4
size: once
DNA: TGTGCCATCAGTTTTCAGGGGTTTAATGAAAAACTGTTTTTT
CDR3: CAISFQGFNEKLFF

V: TRBV28
D: TRBD1
J: TRBJ1-2
size: .
DNA: TGTGCCAGCAGTTTACCGGACAGGGGGCTGTGGTGGAACTATGGCTACACCTTC
CDR3: CASSLPDRGLWWNYGYTF

V: TRBV28
D: .
J: TRBJ1-3
size: .
DNA: TGTGCCAGCAGTTTGGACGAGGCGGGGATTCAGGGAAACACCATATATTTT
CDR3: CASSLDEAGIQGNTIYF

V: TRBV5-1
D: TRBD1
J: TRBJ2-4
size: .
DNA: TGCGCCAGCAGCGCCGGGACAGGAAGTAACATTCAGTACTTC
CDR3: CASSAGTGSNIQYF

V: TRBV19
D: .
J: TRBJ1-5
size: .
DNA: TGTGCCAGTAAAGAAAGGGACTTTAGCAATCAGCCCCAGCATTTT
CDR3: CASKERDFSNQPQHF

V: TRBV2
D: TRBD2
J: TRBJ2-3
size: .
DNA: TGTGCCAGCGCCCCCTCCGGGACTAGCGGGAGACGGACAGATACGCAGTATTTT
CDR3: CASAPSGTSGRRTDTQYF

V: TRBV2
D: .
J: TRBJ2-6
size: .
DNA: TGTGCCAGGAGGCCTATGGGGGGACGCTCTGGGGCCAACGTCCTGACTTTC
CDR3: CARRPMGGRSGANVLTF

V: TRBV7-6
D: TRBD2
J: TRBJ2-3
size: .
DNA: TGTGCCAGCAGCTTAGGGACTAGCGGAGGAGATACGCAGTATTTT
CDR3: CASSLGTSGGDTQYF

V: TRBV19
D: TRBD2
J: TRBJ2-3
size: .
DNA: TGTGCCAGTAGTATTCTTGCTAGCGGCGCAGCCCATACGCAGTATTTT
CDR3: CASSILASGAAHTQYF

V: TRBV4-3
D: TRBD1
J: TRBJ2-7
size: once
DNA: TGCGCCAGCAGCCAAGCTAGGGACAGATACGTCTACGAGCAGTACTTC
CDR3: CASSQARDRYVYEQYF

V: TRBV5-1
D: .
J: TRBJ2-2
size: .
DNA: TGCGCCAGCAGCGCCGAGCCCCAACAGGTTAGCACCGGGGAGCTGTTTTTT
CDR3: CASSAEPQQVSTGELFF

V: TRBV7-2
D: TRBD2
J: TRBJ2-3
size: .
DNA: TGTGCCAGCAGCTTAGCCCTAGCGGGTACAGATACGCAGTATTTT
CDR3: CASSLALAGTDTQYF

V: TRBV27
D: .
J: TRBJ1-1
size: once
DNA: TGTGCCAGCAGTTTTTCAGGGAACACTGAAGCTTTCTTT
CDR3: CASSFSGNTEAFF

V: TRBV19
D: TRBD1
J: TRBJ1-2
size: few
DNA: TGTGCCAGTAGTATCCGGGACAGGGATGGCTACACCTTC
CDR3: CASSIRDRDGYTF

V: TRBV6-4
D: TRBD2
J: TRBJ2-1
size: few
DNA: TGTGCCAGCAGCGGACTAGCGGGAGGCACCTACAATGAGCAGTTCTTC
CDR3: CASSGLAGGTYNEQFF

V: TRBV5-1
D: TRBD2
J: TRBJ2-1
size: .
DNA: TGCGCCAGCAGCCTAACACTAGCGGGAGTTTCTGGTGAGCAGTTCTTC
CDR3: CASSLTLAGVSGEQFF

V: TRBV30
D: TRBD1
J: TRBJ1-4
size: .
DNA: TGTGCCTGGAGTCAACAGGGGGCAGGCGAAAAACTGTTTTTT
CDR3: CAWSQQGAGEKLFF

V: TRBV5-1
D: TRBD2
J: TRBJ2-1
size: .
DNA: TGCGCCAGCAGCCTAGCTAGGGGGAGACTAGCGGTACCATACAATGAGCAGTTCTTC
CDR3: CASSLARGRLAVPYNEQFF

V: TRBV19
D: .
J: TRBJ1-5
size: .
DNA: TGTGCCAGTAGTATAACCCTGTCGGGCAATCAGCCCCAGCATTTT
CDR3: CASSITLSGNQPQHF

V: TRBV7-2
D: .
J: TRBJ2-3
size: .
DNA: TGTGCCAGCAGCTTCAACCTAGCGAGCGGAGATACGCAGTATTTT
CDR3: CASSFNLASGDTQYF

V: TRBV5-1
D: TRBD2
J: TRBJ2-7
size: .
DNA: TGCGCCAGCAGCAATTTAGCGGGAGGGCGTAAAACCTACGAGCAGTACTTC
CDR3: CASSNLAGGRKTYEQYF

V: TRBV6-1
D: TRBD2
J: TRBJ2-5
size: .
DNA: TGTGCCAGCAGTGTGGGACTAGCGGGCCTCCAAGAGACCCAGTACTTC
CDR3: CASSVGLAGLQETQYF